The 25 T cell receptor beta chains below were found in one sample sequenced in a study of T cell responses to AZD1222 COVID-19 vaccine. Clones were read by immunoSEQ multiplex PCR, and TCRdb kept only the in-frame ones, dropping some. The sample carries more than 65,000 clones, 70% to 80% recorded once. Material: peripheral blood, obtained on day 0 of AZD1222 vaccination. These TCRs come from an adult in good health.

The rearrangement joins TRBV13 to TRBJ2-3; no reliable D call. V was clipped by 2 bases and J by 7 bases, with 13 bases between them. This CDR3 spans 14 amino acids. Germline V gene data show CDR1 as PRHDT and CDR2 as FYEKMQ (reference sequence). CDR3 protein: CASSLRLSPHTQYF. The CDR3 DNA reads TGTGCCAGCAGCTTACGGCTATCCCCACATACGCAGTATTTT.

The chain employs TRBV5-4 and TRBJ1-4; 10 bases align to TRBD1. V lost 4 bases, J lost 5 bases, and 8 bases stayed unmatched. The CDR3 spans 16 residues. Per germline, CDR1 SGHNT and CDR2 YYREEE (reference sequence). The CDR3 nucleotides are TGTGCCAGCAGCGGCGGGCCGGGACAGGGGAATGAAAAACTGTTTTTT. The encoded protein is CASSGGPGQGNEKLFF.

The gene calls are TRBV30 and TRBJ2-2; unclear D gene. Germline CDR1 and CDR2: GTSNPN and SVGIG (reference sequence). V lost 3 bases and J lost 8, with 13 bases in between. The CDR3 has 13 amino acids. The CDR3 nucleotides read TGTGCCTGGAGAATCCTTTCTGGAGGGGAGCTGTTTTTT. Its translation is CAWRILSGGELFF. Looking up the rest from reference TRBV30 and TRBJ2-2 gives the full variable domain: SQTIHQWPATLVQPVGSPLSLECTVEGTSNPNLYWYRQAAGRGLQLLFYSVGIGQISSEVPQNLSASRPQDRQFILSSKKLLLSDSGFYLCAWRILSGGELFFGEGSRLTVL.

This chain uses TRBV19 with TRBJ2-1, with unresolved D. This CDR3 spans 13 amino acids. The V gene lost 7 bases and the J gene lost 8 bases, with 15 bases spanning the gap. Germline CDR1 is LNHDA and CDR2 is SQIVND (reference sequence). CDR3 region: CASTPRTRDEQFF. The CDR3 bases are TGTGCCAGTACCCCCCGAACACGGGATGAGCAGTTCTTC.

This clone was seen only once. V gene TRBV18 combines with J gene TRBJ1-1; no clear D gene. V lost 1 base to trimming and J lost 1 base, with 10 bases between them. CDR3 length: 15 amino acids. Germline assignment: CDR1 KGHSH and CDR2 LQKENI. CDR3 DNA sequence: TGTGCCAGCTCACCACGGTCCCAGACGAACACTGAAGCTTTCTTT. This codes for CASSPRSQTNTEAFF.

The genes are TRBV28 and TRBJ2-5; possibly TRBD1 for D (6 bases). CDR3 size: 14 residues. CDR1 and CDR2 from the germline V gene are MDHEN and SYDVKM. V was shortened by 7 bases and J by 6 bases, with 18 bases between the two germline ends. The CDR3 reads CASMDTGSGQTQYF. CDR3 coding DNA: TGTGCCAGCATGGATACAGGGTCCGGCCAGACCCAGTACTTC.

This clone was detected ten times or more. The same CDR3 also results from other DNA sequences found in this sample. The CDR3 bases are TGTGCCAGCAGTTGGAGTGGCAATCAGCCCCAGCATTTT. This translates into CASSWSGNQPQHF. The genes are TRBV27 and TRBJ1-5; D unclear. V was trimmed by 4 bases and J by 2 bases, leaving 6 bases between them. CDR1 is MNHEY, CDR2 SMNVEV, per germline (reference sequence). The CDR3 extends over 13 amino acids.

V and J are TRBV30 and TRBJ1-5; TRBD1 matches at 7 bases. V shed 3 bases, J shed 2 bases, and the junction held 1 base outside the gene matches. The length of the CDR3 is 13 residues. Germline CDR1 and CDR2: GTSNPN and SVGIG (reference sequence). CDR3 in amino acids: CAWRQGGNQPQHF. Here the CDR3 DNA reads TGTGCCTGGAGGCAGGGGGGCAATCAGCCCCAGCATTTT.

This chain connects TRBV27 to TRBJ2-5, with 8 bases fitting TRBD1. Trimming removed 0 bases from V and 5 bases from J; junction bases left unmatched: 8. The CDR3 is made up of 16 amino acids. In germline, CDR1 is MNHEY, CDR2 SMNVEV (reference sequence). CDR3 protein: CASSLSYPGTGETQYF. The CDR3 DNA follows: TGTGCCAGCAGTTTATCGTATCCAGGGACAGGCGAGACCCAGTACTTC.

With regard to this clone: At one end the junction does not follow the germline gene, possibly because of a read error. This chain uses TRBV14 with TRBJ2-7; weak D call: TRBD1 (5 bases). The CDR3 extends over 16 amino acids. Germline CDR1 reads SGHDN; CDR2 reads FVKESK. CDR3 bases: TGTGCCAGCAGCCTCCTCAAAAGGGGCGCCTTCTACGGGCAGTACTTC. Its protein product is CASSLLKRGAFYGQYF.

The chain has TRBV19 and TRBJ2-4, with 7 bases that match TRBD2. This CDR3 region has 15 residues. The V segment lost 8 bases and the J segment 3 bases; nucleotides outside the gene matches: 10. The germline CDR1 and CDR2 sequences are LNHDA and SQIVND (reference sequence). The CDR3 DNA sequence: TGTGCCAGTTGCTTCGGGGGGTTTGGCAAAAACATTCAGTACTTC. Amino acid sequence: CASCFGGFGKNIQYF.

As regards this clone: A read error may account for a junction end that differs from germline. The chain combines TRBV6-5 with TRBJ2-3; D may match TRBD1 or TRBD2 (5 bases each). CDR3 length: 12 residues. Germline V gives CDR1 MNHEY, CDR2 SVGAGI. CDR3: CAGRDHLLSQYF. The CDR3 DNA reads as TGTGCCGGCAGGGACCATCTTTTATCGCAGTATTTT.

The chain has TRBV5-1 and TRBJ2-4; D uncertain. Germline CDR1 is SGHRS and CDR2 is YFSETQ. The CDR3 length is 14 residues. V lost 4 bases to trimming and J lost 0 bases, with 8 bases between them. This chain's CDR3 is CASSPGEAKNIQYF. For the CDR3, the DNA is TGCGCCAGCAGCCCCGGTGAAGCCAAAAACATTCAGTACTTC.

The chain couples TRBV12-3 or TRBV12-4 to TRBJ2-3; possibly TRBD1 or TRBD2 for D (5 bases each). Trimming cost V 3 bases and J 3 bases, with 7 bases left between them. The CDR3 has 13 residues. The CDR3 nucleotides are TGTGCCAGCAGTTTGGGGGTTACAGATACGCAGTATTTT. Protein: CASSLGVTDTQYF.

Notes on this clone: One junction end disagrees with the germline gene, perhaps due to a read error. The V and J genes are TRBV2 and TRBJ2-2, with D unclear. The CDR3 runs 11 residues. CDR1 and CDR2 from the germline V gene are SNHLY and FYNNEI. The CDR3 is CASMNAGELFF. The CDR3, as DNA: TGTGCCAGCATGAACGCCGGGGAGCTGTTTTTT.

The table lists this clone with a count of one. J is TRBJ2-7 and V is TRBV7-2; TRBD1 aligns across 7 bases. Germline loops: CDR1 SGHTA, CDR2 FQGNSA. V trimming: 4 bases; J trimming: 0 bases; junction bases outside the gene matches: 9. CDR3 length equals 16 residues. CDR3 residues: CASSWVGQVSSYEQYF. The CDR3 nucleotides are TGTGCCAGCAGCTGGGTTGGACAGGTGAGCTCCTACGAGCAGTACTTC.

The V and J genes are TRBV18 and TRBJ2-3; D remains unclear. Trimming took off 3 bases at V and 2 bases at J, with 12 bases between the two ends. This CDR3 spans 15 amino acids. Germline V lookup: CDR1 KGHSH, CDR2 LQKENI. The CDR3 region is CASSPSSVNTDTQYF. The CDR3 DNA sequence: TGTGCCAGCTCACCCTCGAGCGTAAACACAGATACGCAGTATTTT.

The V gene is TRBV5-4, the J gene TRBJ1-2; no firm D call. The CDR3 length is 15 residues. CDR1 is SGHNT and CDR2 is YYREEE in the germline V gene (reference sequence). V lost 0 bases, J lost 2 bases, and 11 bases lay in between. CDR3: CASSLDPQKNYGYTF. CDR3 coding DNA: TGTGCCAGCAGCTTGGATCCTCAAAAAAACTATGGCTACACCTTC.

CDR3 nucleotide sequence: TGCGCCAGCAGCCAACACAGGGGAAGCATCTACAATGAGCAGTTCTTC. Amino acid sequence: CASSQHRGSIYNEQFF. The gene calls are TRBV4-1 and TRBJ2-1; 7 bases are a match to TRBD1. V dropped 2 bases and J dropped 3; count of bases not matched to a gene: 7. The CDR3 loop spans 16 amino acids. CDR1 is MGHRA and CDR2 is YSYEKL in the germline V gene.

This clone was picked up a small number of times. The chain has TRBV6-5 and TRBJ1-2; 8 bases align to TRBD1. The CDR3 is 12 amino acids. The trim removed 8 bases at V and 8 bases at J, leaving 7 bases unmatched. Germline loops: CDR1 MNHEY, CDR2 SVGAGI. The CDR3 loop reads CASSSRGHGYTF. The CDR3 DNA sequence: TGTGCCAGCTCGTCCAGGGGGCACGGCTACACCTTC.

The J gene is TRBJ1-2, the V gene TRBV6-5, with D unresolved. Between the trimmed V and J ends, which lost 4 bases and 1 base, there was a span of 7 bases. The V gene's germline CDR1 is MNHEY and CDR2 SVGAGI. The CDR3 runs 13 residues. CDR3 protein: CASSLTDNYGYTF. CDR3 bases: TGTGCCAGCAGTTTGACTGATAACTATGGCTACACCTTC.

The CDR3 bases are TGTGCCAGCAGACGGGACAGCACTGAAGCTTTCTTT. Protein: CASRRDSTEAFF. The rearrangement links TRBV5-4 to TRBJ1-1, with 7 bases fitting TRBD1. The CDR3 spans 12 residues. V lost 5 bases to trimming and J lost 4 bases; unmatched junction nucleotides: 2. Germline V lookup: CDR1 SGHNT, CDR2 YYREEE (reference sequence).

Only a few counts were recorded for this clone. The chain employs TRBV28 and TRBJ1-6; D is possibly TRBD1 (6 bases). The germline V and J ends were trimmed by 10 bases and 5 bases, with 15 bases remaining between them. CDR3 size: 14 residues. Germline V gene sequence: CDR1 MDHEN, CDR2 SYDVKM. The CDR3: CATRQGQNNSPLHF. The CDR3 bases are TGTGCCACCCGCCAAGGACAGAATAATTCACCCCTCCACTTT.

The gene calls are TRBV2 and TRBJ2-5; TRBD2 agrees at 7 bases. Germline lookup yields CDR1 SNHLY and CDR2 FYNNEI. V lost 7 bases, J lost 2 bases, and 7 bases stayed unmatched. CDR3 size: 14 residues. The CDR3 spells CASTTGGGQETQYF. CDR3 in DNA: TGTGCCAGCACCACGGGGGGAGGGCAAGAGACCCAGTACTTC. The complete variable domain, with remaining parts taken from reference TRBV2 and TRBJ2-5, reads EPEVTQTPSHQVTQMGQEVILRCVPISNHLYFYWYRQILGQKVEFLVSFYNNEISEKSEIFDDQFSVERPDGSNFTLKIRSTKLEDSAMYFCASTTGGGQETQYFGPGTRLLVL.

The CDR3 region has the DNA TGTGCCAGCTCACCACCGGGACAGAAAATGGTGAATGAGCAGTTCTTC. It is translated as CASSPPGQKMVNEQFF. The V call is TRBV18, the J call TRBJ2-1; TRBD1 agrees at 7 bases. Trimming cost V 0 bases and J 7 bases; bases outside gene matches: 9. Looked up from germline, CDR1 is KGHSH and CDR2 is LQKENI. This CDR3 has 16 amino acids.